The 20 T cell receptor beta chains in this list originate from one sample, sequenced in a study of tumor T cells in aggressive B-cell lymphoma. Clones were sequenced by immunoSEQ multiplex PCR, and TCRdb holds only the in-frame ones, with some missing. This table has just over 3,500 clones, roughly 88% appearing once. The sequenced sample consisted of tumor tissue. Every receptor here comes from an adult with diffuse large B cell lymphoma.

The sample holds a few counts of this clone. The chain combines TRBV28 with TRBJ1-4; no clear D gene. V lost 2 bases to trimming and J lost 7 bases, with 8 bases between them. Germline V CDR1 and CDR2: MDHEN, SYDVKM. The CDR3 loop spans 13 amino acids. The CDR3 nucleotides are TGTGCCAGCAGTTTAGTGGAGGGTGAAAAACTGTTTTTT. Translating it yields CASSLVEGEKLFF.

This sequence joins TRBV4-2 and TRBJ2-1; 7 bases match TRBD1. Germline V gene data show CDR1 as LGHNA and CDR2 as YNFKEQ. J gave up 12 bases and V 1 base, and 18 bases lay outside the gene matches. This CDR3 has 17 amino acids. CDR3 DNA: TGTGCCAGCAGCCAAGGGTGGGGACAGACTTTTACAATGAGGCAGTTCTTC. The encoded protein is CASSQGWGQTFTMRQFF.

This clone was detected once. The chain recombines TRBV9 with TRBJ2-5; 14 nucleotides agree with TRBD2. Trimming cost V 6 bases and J 5 bases; bases outside gene matches: 9. Germline assignment: CDR1 SGDLS and CDR2 YYNGEE. The CDR3 is 16 amino acids. Here the CDR3 reads CASTRTSGGPGETQYF. CDR3 DNA: TGTGCCAGCACCCGGACTAGCGGGGGGCCGGGGGAGACCCAGTACTTC.

The chain combines TRBV5-1 with TRBJ2-1; perhaps TRBD2 as D (5 bases). The CDR3 length is 15 residues. In germline, CDR1 is SGHRS, CDR2 YFSETQ. V lost 0 bases, J lost 2 bases, and 9 bases lay in between. The DNA for the CDR3 is TGCGCCAGCAGCTTGGACGCCGGGACCTACAATGAGCAGTTCTTC. Its protein is CASSLDAGTYNEQFF.

The V gene is TRBV5-1, the J gene TRBJ1-4; 8 nucleotides align to TRBD1. The CDR3 loop spans 14 amino acids. Germline V gene sequence: CDR1 SGHRS, CDR2 YFSETQ. The V segment lost 4 bases and the J segment 7 bases; nucleotides outside the gene matches: 6. CDR3 amino acids: CASSQDRVGEKLFF. The DNA for the CDR3 is TGCGCCAGCAGCCAGGACAGGGTGGGTGAAAAACTGTTTTTT.

The chain links TRBV6-1 to TRBJ1-3, with TRBD1 as a possible D gene (5 bases). V gave up 2 bases and J gave up 2 bases, with 10 bases separating them. Germline V gene data show CDR1 as MNHNS and CDR2 as SASEGT. The CDR3 is made up of 15 amino acids. The CDR3 coding sequence is TGTGCCAGCAGTGAACTGAAAGGGGCTGGAAACACCATATATTTT. It codes for CASSELKGAGNTIYF.

This chain links TRBV27 with TRBJ2-1; 7 positions match TRBD2. Germline V gene sequence: CDR1 MNHEY, CDR2 SMNVEV (reference sequence). This CDR3 comprises 15 residues. V dropped 4 bases and J dropped 8; count of bases not matched to a gene: 11. Written as DNA, the CDR3 is TGTGCCAGCAGTTCCGTTCTGGGAGGGTATGATGAGCAGTTCTTC. Amino acid sequence: CASSSVLGGYDEQFF.

The gene calls are TRBV27 and TRBJ2-1, with 10 bases matching TRBD2. Unmatched junction bases numbered 6, after V lost 6 bases and J lost 4 bases. Per germline, CDR1 MNHEY and CDR2 SMNVEV (reference sequence). CDR3 size: 15 residues. Here the CDR3 reads CASRIASGGYNEQFF. DNA of the CDR3: TGTGCCAGCAGAATTGCTAGCGGGGGATACAATGAGCAGTTCTTC.

The gene calls are TRBV5-1 and TRBJ1-3, with D possibly being TRBD1 (6 bases). The CDR3 consists of 15 residues. Trimming took off 3 bases at V and 0 bases at J, with 10 bases between the two ends. Germline CDR1 is SGHRS and CDR2 is YFSETQ. CDR3 sequence reads: CASSSTGTSGNTIYF. CDR3 sequence (DNA): TGCGCCAGCAGCTCTACAGGGACCTCTGGAAACACCATATATTTT.

This chain uses TRBV5-8 with TRBJ1-2; D not resolved. Germline values: CDR1 SGHTS, CDR2 YDEGEE. The ends were cut back, 4 bases at V and 6 bases at J, with 19 bases in the middle. The CDR3 length is 15 residues. The CDR3 bases are TGTGCCAGCAGCCCTCTGCGGACTTGGGAAAATGGCTACACCTTC. Translating gives CASSPLRTWENGYTF.

V is TRBV15 and J is TRBJ1-2; D unresolved. The CDR3 totals 13 residues. V lost 1 base and J 6 bases, leaving 9 bases between the germline ends. Germline CDR1 is LNHNV and CDR2 is YYDKDF (reference sequence). CDR3 DNA: TGTGCCACCAGCAGAGGACACTCTCATGGCTACACCTTC. Protein product: CATSRGHSHGYTF.

The V call is TRBV6-5, the J call TRBJ2-1; the match to TRBD1 covers 7 bases. The CDR3 extends over 14 amino acids. The trim removed 4 bases at V and 8 bases at J, leaving 8 bases unmatched. Germline CDR1 and CDR2: MNHEY and SVGAGI. The CDR3 protein is CASSSGGWGDEQFF. The DNA for the CDR3 is TGTGCCAGCAGTTCAGGGGGATGGGGCGATGAGCAGTTCTTC.

The chain carries TRBV5-1 and TRBJ2-3, with 10 positions matching TRBD2. CDR1 is SGHRS and CDR2 is YFSETQ in the germline V gene. CDR3 length: 16 amino acids. V was pared by 2 bases and J by 4 bases, with 7 bases of the junction left unmatched. The chain's CDR3 is CASSLELAGNADTQYF. CDR3 nucleotide sequence: TGCGCCAGCAGCTTAGAACTAGCGGGGAACGCAGATACGCAGTATTTT.

Only one count was recorded for this clone. J is TRBJ1-1 and V is TRBV29-1; TRBD1 agrees at 7 bases. The CDR3 runs to 13 residues. After removal of 6 bases from V and 6 bases from J, the junction contained 10 bases not matched to a gene. Looked up from germline, CDR1 is SQVTM and CDR2 is ANQGSEA. The chain's CDR3 is CSVRQGPVAEAFF. The CDR3 coding sequence is TGCAGCGTCCGACAGGGACCAGTTGCTGAAGCTTTCTTT.

Comments on this clone: An end of the junction differs from the germline gene, which may be a read error. The chain joins TRBV9 to TRBJ1-1; 10 nucleotides align to TRBD1. Germline values: CDR1 SGDLS, CDR2 YYNGEE. The CDR3 loop spans 15 amino acids. The CDR3 loop is CASSARQGAQGETFF. CDR3 DNA sequence: TGTGCCAGCAGCGCAAGACAGGGGGCGCAGGGTGAAACTTTCTTT.

The sample holds one count of this clone. The chain uses TRBV6-5 and TRBJ1-1; D unclear. Trimming took 2 bases from V and 4 from J, leaving 14 bases between them. CDR3 length: 15 residues. Germline values: CDR1 MNHEY, CDR2 SVGAGI. CDR3 bases: TGTGCCAGCAGTTACAACTCAGGCATGAGCACTGAAGCTTTCTTT. It specifies CASSYNSGMSTEAFF.

The chain employs TRBV27 and TRBJ2-2, with TRBD2 identical over 9 bases. Germline CDR1 and CDR2: MNHEY and SMNVEV (reference sequence). V gave up 4 bases and J gave up 3 bases; unmatched junction bases: 3. This CDR3 contains 15 residues. CDR3 amino acids: CASSSSSGDTGELFF. The CDR3 DNA reads TGTGCCAGCAGTTCATCTAGCGGGGACACCGGGGAGCTGTTTTTT.

This clone was picked up a small number of times. The chain combines TRBV7-2 with TRBJ1-1; no clear D. Trimming removed 5 bases at V and 3 bases at J, with 10 bases between. CDR1 and CDR2 from the germline V gene are SGHTA and FQGNSA. This CDR3 contains 13 residues. The CDR3 region is CASSRSQDTEAFF. DNA for the CDR3: TGTGCCAGCAGCCGATCACAAGACACTGAAGCTTTCTTT.

About this clone: At one boundary the junction diverges from the germline segment, which might be a read error. This CDR3 is also generated by other DNA sequences in the sample. The chain carries TRBV4-3 and TRBJ1-1, with TRBD1 matching 7 bases. The CDR3 covers 16 residues. Germline V gene data show CDR1 as LGHNA and CDR2 as YSLEER. CDR3 DNA: TGCGCCAGCAGCCAAGATCTTGGGACAGCGAACACTGAAGCTTTTTTT. Its protein is CASSQDLGTANTEAFF.

J is TRBJ1-5 and V is TRBV7-6; no definite D call. Germline-derived CDR1 and CDR2 are SGHVS and FNYEAQ. The CDR3 extends over 15 amino acids. The V end was cut by 1 base, the J end by 7 bases, with 14 bases between. The CDR3 spells CASSLDANGEQPQHF. The CDR3 bases are TGTGCCAGCAGCTTAGACGCAAACGGGGAACAGCCCCAGCATTTT.